This T cell receptor beta chain is from a study of T cell responses to AZD1222 COVID-19 vaccine. Regarding the study as a whole: Sampling captured repertoires only after the peak T cell response. Donor demographics were predominantly white British with a female majority; clonal diversity may be underestimated.

Second-dose groups at about 4 or about 12 weeks were pooled. The CDR3 totals 14 residues. Trimming removed 5 bases from V and 7 bases from J, with 17 bases in between. CDR1 and CDR2 (germline): SQVTM, ANQGSEA. Worth noting for this clone: The antigen is not known.

Only in-frame clones appear in the TCRdb table, and some are missing; sequencing was by immunoSEQ multiplex PCR. The data show roughly 80,000 clones, 90% seen once. The specimen comprised peripheral blood, sampled 28 days after the second AZD1222 dose. V usage is TRBV29-1 and J usage is TRBJ2-2, with a tentative D call TRBD1 (6 bases). This clonotype originated in an adult who received the AZD1222 COVID-19 vaccine. The CDR3 region is CSVTPTAGVGELFF. DNA for the CDR3: TGCAGCGTTACCCCCACGGCAGGGGTCGGGGAGCTGTTTTTT.